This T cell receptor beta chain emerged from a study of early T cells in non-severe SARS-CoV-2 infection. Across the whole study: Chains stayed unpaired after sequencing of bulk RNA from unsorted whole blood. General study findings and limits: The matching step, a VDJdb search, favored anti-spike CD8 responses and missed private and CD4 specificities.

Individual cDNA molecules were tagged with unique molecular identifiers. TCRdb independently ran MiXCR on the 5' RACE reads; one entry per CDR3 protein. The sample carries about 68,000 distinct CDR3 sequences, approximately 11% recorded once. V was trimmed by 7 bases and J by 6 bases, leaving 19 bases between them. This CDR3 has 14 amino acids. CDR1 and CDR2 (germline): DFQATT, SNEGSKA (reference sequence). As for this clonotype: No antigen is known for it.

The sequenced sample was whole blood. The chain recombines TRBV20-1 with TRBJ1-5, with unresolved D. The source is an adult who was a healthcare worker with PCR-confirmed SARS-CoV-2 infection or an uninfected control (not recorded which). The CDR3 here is CSVPLGPAGQPQHF. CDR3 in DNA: TGCAGTGTGCCCTTAGGGCCGGCAGGTCAGCCCCAGCATTTT.